The present TCR beta chain was sequenced within a study of Ad26.COV2.S vaccination and SARS-CoV-2 variants. Clones were sequenced by immunoSEQ multiplex PCR, and TCRdb holds only the in-frame ones, with some missing. The sample includes about 390,000 clones, 75% to 90% seen only once; the top ten take 3.5%. Germline V lookup: CDR1 MNHEY, CDR2 SMNVEV (reference sequence). The CDR3 contains 12 residues. Specified treatment: approximately 18 received Ad26.COV2.S at low or high dose, single or two shots; roughly five received placebo; per-sample allocation not given. Sample collection was performed on day 63 after the first vaccine or placebo injection. Only one count was recorded for this clone.

Sequencing used peripheral blood, obtained in a trial of Ad26.COV2.S vaccine versus placebo. The TCR originated in a person between 18 and 60 years old who received the Ad26.COV2.S COVID-19 vaccine or a placebo. The J gene is TRBJ2-5, the V gene TRBV27; 8 positions match TRBD2. The CDR3 DNA follows: TGTACCAAGCGGGGGAGACGTGGGACCCAGTACTTC. As protein: CTKRGRRGTQYF.